This entry lists 15 T cell receptor beta chains sequenced from one sample in a study of T cell therapy after organ transplantation. The repertoire was sequenced with immunoSEQ multiplex PCR; TCRdb's copy has only in-frame clones and lacks some. The sample includes some 48,000 clones, roughly 93% seen only once; the top ten take about 3.1%. What these receptors recognize is not known. The sample was CD8+ T cells from blood, taken before autologous CMV-specific T cell therapy. Receptors originate from a human patient who had received a solid organ transplant and had CMV disease.

This clone occurred once. The CDR3 bases are TGTGCCAGCTCACCACCGGCCAGGGGATCTGACGAGCAGTACTTC. Protein sequence: CASSPPARGSDEQYF. The chain joins TRBV18 to TRBJ2-7; perhaps TRBD1 as D (6 bases). V was shortened by 0 bases and J by 5 bases, with 14 bases between the two germline ends. This CDR3 contains 15 residues. Germline assignment: CDR1 KGHSH and CDR2 LQKENI. Drawing the rest from reference TRBV18 and TRBJ2-7, the complete variable domain is NAGVMQNPRHLVRRRGQEARLRCSPMKGHSHVYWYRQLPEEGLKFMVYLQKENIIDESGMPKERFSAEFPKEGPSILRIQQVVRGDSAAYFCASSPPARGSDEQYFGPGTRLTVT.

This chain uses TRBV6-4 with TRBJ2-2; unclear D gene. The CDR3 is 13 amino acids. Looked up from germline, CDR1 is MRHNA and CDR2 is SNTAGT. V lost 0 bases, J lost 4 bases, and 3 bases lay in between. The CDR3 DNA sequence: TGTGCCAGCAGTGACTCAGCCACCGGGGAGCTGTTTTTT. Translating gives CASSDSATGELFF.

The chain recombines TRBV6-6 with TRBJ2-3; possibly TRBD1 for D (6 bases). The CDR3 extends over 14 amino acids. V gave up 3 bases and J gave up 3 bases, with 10 bases separating them. Germline V gene sequence: CDR1 MNHNY, CDR2 SVGAGI (reference sequence). CDR3 in DNA: TGTGCCAGCAGTTATTACAGGGAAACAGATACGCAGTATTTT. Its translation: CASSYYRETDTQYF.

This chain connects TRBV7-8 to TRBJ2-5; 9 nucleotides align to TRBD2. With 0 bases clipped from V and 5 bases from J, the junction kept 10 bases outside the gene matches. The length of the CDR3 is 17 residues. CDR1 SGHVS and CDR2 FQNEAQ come from the germline V gene. CDR3 sequence reads: CASSLAVSGGPVETQYF. The DNA for the CDR3 is TGTGCCAGCAGCTTAGCGGTTAGCGGGGGCCCGGTGGAGACCCAGTACTTC.

This sequence joins TRBV19 and TRBJ2-2; no definite D call. The CDR3 totals 14 residues. Between the trimmed V and J ends, which lost 3 bases and 2 bases, there was a span of 7 bases. Germline V gene sequence: CDR1 LNHDA, CDR2 SQIVND (reference sequence). The CDR3 protein is CASSIPLNTGELFF. DNA for the CDR3: TGTGCCAGTAGTATCCCTCTAAACACCGGGGAGCTGTTTTTT.

This sequence joins TRBV5-8 and TRBJ1-1; TRBD1 might be the D (6 bases). This CDR3 contains 16 residues. Trimming stripped 0 bases from V and 0 bases from J, with 12 bases between. In germline, CDR1 is SGHTS, CDR2 YDEGEE. The CDR3 DNA reads as TGTGCCAGCAGCTTGGGATGGACAGACATGAACACTGAAGCTTTCTTT. The encoded protein is CASSLGWTDMNTEAFF.

CDR3 region: CASSERDRDNQPQHF. CDR3 nucleotides: TGTGCCAGCAGTGAAAGGGACAGGGATAATCAGCCCCAGCATTTT. The chain carries TRBV6-1 and TRBJ1-5; TRBD1 aligns across 9 bases. This CDR3 spans 15 amino acids. Germline CDR1 is MNHNS and CDR2 is SASEGT. J gave up 4 bases and V 2 bases, and 3 bases lay outside the gene matches.

This chain uses TRBV10-2 with TRBJ2-7; a possible D gene is TRBD1 (5 bases). The CDR3 sequence is 13 residues long. Trimming pared 8 bases from V and 2 bases from J, leaving 13 bases between. Germline V CDR1 and CDR2: WSHSY, SAAADI. The CDR3 loop reads CASSRGHPYEQYF. The CDR3 nucleotides read TGCGCCAGCTCCCGCGGACACCCCTACGAGCAGTACTTC.

The chain employs TRBV6-5 and TRBJ2-3; D unresolved. From germline, CDR1 is MNHEY and CDR2 SVGAGI. V lost 4 bases and J 4 bases, leaving 12 bases between the germline ends. This CDR3 contains 14 residues. CDR3 loop: CASSSRELADTQYF. The CDR3 DNA reads as TGTGCCAGCAGTTCTAGAGAGCTGGCAGATACGCAGTATTTT.

The genes are TRBV5-1 and TRBJ1-2; no clear D gene. This CDR3 region has 15 residues. Deletions cut 0 bases from V and 0 bases from J, with 9 bases between. The germline V gene has CDR1 SGHRS and CDR2 YFSETQ. The CDR3 here is CASSLDGRPNYGYTF. The CDR3 DNA reads as TGCGCCAGCAGCTTGGACGGTAGGCCTAACTATGGCTACACCTTC.

This rearrangement joins TRBV10-3 to TRBJ2-2; possibly TRBD2 for D (5 bases). From germline, CDR1 is ENHRY and CDR2 SYGVKD. Trimming removed 6 bases from V and 0 bases from J, with 17 bases in between. CDR3 length: 17 residues. CDR3 sequence: CAIRPVFSGTNTGELFF. CDR3 DNA sequence: TGTGCCATCAGGCCGGTATTCTCCGGGACGAACACCGGGGAGCTGTTTTTT.

The chain combines TRBV30 with TRBJ1-1; a weak D match, TRBD1 (6 bases). The V and J ends lost 4 bases and 8 bases respectively, with 20 bases between them. CDR3 length equals 14 residues. Germline V gene lookup returns CDR1 GTSNPN and CDR2 SVGIG (reference sequence). CDR3 DNA: TGTGCCTGGAATCCGCGGGCAGGGGTAGGCGAAGCTTTCTTT. Translated, it gives CAWNPRAGVGEAFF.

The V and J genes are TRBV25-1 and TRBJ1-1; weak D call: TRBD1 (5 bases). Germline V lookup: CDR1 MGHDK, CDR2 SYGVNS. The CDR3 contains 14 residues. Trimming took off 1 base at V and 4 bases at J, with 10 bases between the two ends. The CDR3 region has the DNA TGTGCCAGCAGTGAATTTGGCAGGGTCACTGAAGCTTTCTTT. Residues: CASSEFGRVTEAFF.

The rearrangement joins TRBV19 to TRBJ2-3; weak D call: TRBD1 (6 bases). V was shortened by 0 bases and J by 2 bases, with 12 bases between the two germline ends. The CDR3 has 16 amino acids. In germline, CDR1 is LNHDA, CDR2 SQIVND (reference sequence). The DNA for the CDR3 is TGTGCCAGTAGTATAGACGGCAGGGGTCACACAGATACGCAGTATTTT. The encoded protein is CASSIDGRGHTDTQYF.

The CDR3 DNA sequence: TGTGCCAGCAGGGGGGGAGGGGGACGCGGCACAGATACGCAGTATTTT. Amino acid sequence: CASRGGGGRGTDTQYF. The rearrangement uses TRBV28 and TRBJ2-3; D possibly corresponds to TRBD2 (7 bases). The CDR3 runs to 16 residues. V gave up 6 bases and J gave up 1 base, with 17 bases separating them. Germline V lookup: CDR1 MDHEN, CDR2 SYDVKM.